These 3 T cell receptor beta chains were sequenced from one sample in a study of glioma-infiltrating T cells after dendritic cell vaccination. Libraries were prepared by immunoSEQ multiplex PCR; TCRdb keeps only in-frame clonotypes and omits some of them. The table records roughly 62,000 clones, roughly 83% of them present only once. Stated time point: after dendritic cell vaccination, including at tumor progression/relapse. The sequences come from blood, collected after dendritic cell vaccination. The receptors stem from a human donor with glioblastoma.

CDR3 bases: TGTGCCAGCAGCACACCTCTCCGCGGGGGGGCAACAGATACGCAGTATTTT. Translation: CASSTPLRGGATDTQYF. The genes are TRBV11-3 and TRBJ2-3; TRBD2 aligns across 9 bases. The CDR3 loop spans 17 amino acids. Germline V gene sequence: CDR1 SGHNT, CDR2 YENEEA. With V trimmed by 5 bases and J by 3 bases, 12 bases remained unmatched.

The chain recombines TRBV6-5 with TRBJ1-1; TRBD1 matches 10 bases. With 9 bases clipped from V and 5 bases from J, the junction kept 9 bases outside the gene matches. The germline CDR1 and CDR2 sequences are MNHEY and SVGAGI. The CDR3 spans 14 residues. The CDR3 DNA reads as TGTGCCAGTATGACCCGGACAGGGGGTACTGAAGCTTTCTTT. As protein: CASMTRTGGTEAFF.

The chain is built from TRBV4-1 and TRBJ2-6, with TRBD1 matching over 7 bases. Germline CDR1 reads MGHRA; CDR2 reads YSYEKL. This CDR3 has 16 residues. The V segment lost 9 bases and the J segment 3 bases; nucleotides outside the gene matches: 11. CDR3 in amino acids: CASRSTGKVGANVLTF. CDR3 coding DNA: TGCGCCAGTAGGTCGACAGGGAAAGTTGGGGCCAACGTCCTGACTTTC.